Below are 29 T cell receptor beta chains sequenced from a single sample in a study of STAT5B mutations in CD4+ large granular lymphocyte leukemia. The method was immunoSEQ multiplex PCR; TCRdb's version includes in-frame clones alone and lacks a portion of them. The profile shows roughly 32,000 clones, approximately 73% of them singletons. Sequences were obtained from CD4+ T cells from blood buffy coats. These receptors all come from a human donor in good health.

The chain recombines TRBV29-1 with TRBJ1-1; no clear D. Germline CDR1 and CDR2: SQVTM and ANQGSEA. Trimming stripped 5 bases from V and 0 bases from J, with 7 bases between. The CDR3 runs to 12 residues. For the CDR3, the DNA is TGCAGCGTTAATCGCATGAACACTGAAGCTTTCTTT. Protein product: CSVNRMNTEAFF.

This clone was picked up a small number of times. This rearrangement joins TRBV10-3 to TRBJ2-7; tentatively, D is TRBD2 (6 bases). The CDR3 extends over 15 amino acids. Germline assignment: CDR1 ENHRY and CDR2 SYGVKD. Trimming left V 6 bases short and J 6 bases short, with 21 bases between. For the CDR3, the DNA is TGTGCCATCAGGGGTGATAGCGGCCCTACTAGCGAGCAGTACTTC. Encoded protein: CAIRGDSGPTSEQYF.

The chain combines TRBV18 with TRBJ2-7; 7 bases align to TRBD2. CDR3 length: 14 amino acids. V was pared by 0 bases and J by 2 bases, with 1 base of the junction left unmatched. Germline CDR1 and CDR2: KGHSH and LQKENI. The CDR3 reads CASSPPAGAYEQYF. CDR3 nucleotide sequence: TGTGCCAGCTCACCACCGGCGGGAGCCTACGAGCAGTACTTC.

The chain joins TRBV7-2 to TRBJ1-2; no definite D call. The germline V gene has CDR1 SGHTA and CDR2 FQGNSA. This CDR3 region has 13 residues. The V gene lost 5 bases and the J gene lost 8 bases, with 15 bases spanning the gap. Here the CDR3 reads CASSPDGIKGYTF. CDR3 in DNA: TGTGCCAGCAGCCCTGACGGGATTAAGGGCTACACCTTC. The full variable domain, with the rest looked up from reference TRBV7-2 and TRBJ1-2, is GAGVSQSPSNKVTEKGKDVELRCDPISGHTALYWYRQSLGQGLEFLIYFQGNSAPDKSGLPSDRFSAERTGGSVSTLTIQRTQQEDSAVYLCASSPDGIKGYTFGSGTRLTVV.

Only a few counts were recorded for this clone. CDR3 protein: CASIRTSGGTDTQYF. In DNA, the CDR3 is TGTGCCAGCATCCGGACTAGCGGGGGGACAGATACGCAGTATTTT. V is TRBV2 and J is TRBJ2-3; TRBD2 matches 14 bases. V lost 7 bases to trimming and J lost 3 bases; unmatched junction nucleotides: 3. The germline V gene encodes CDR1 SNHLY and CDR2 FYNNEI. The CDR3 runs 15 residues.

This chain joins TRBV6-5 and TRBJ2-2; possibly TRBD1 for D (5 bases). The CDR3 is 15 amino acids. Germline values: CDR1 MNHEY, CDR2 SVGAGI. V was pared by 2 bases and J by 1 base, with 8 bases between. The DNA of the CDR3 is TGTGCCAGCAGTTACATAGGGGTGAACACCGGGGAGCTGTTTTTT. The encoded protein is CASSYIGVNTGELFF.

V is TRBV6-5 and J is TRBJ2-1, with 11 positions matching TRBD1. The germline gives CDR1 MNHEY, CDR2 SVGAGI. The CDR3 consists of 14 residues. V lost 5 bases, J lost 7 bases, and 4 bases stayed unmatched. The CDR3 spells CASSLGQGGNEQFF. As DNA, the CDR3 is TGTGCCAGCAGTCTGGGACAGGGGGGAAATGAGCAGTTCTTC.

This clone was counted once. V gene TRBV7-2 combines with J gene TRBJ2-7, with D possibly matching TRBD1 (5 bases). Germline V gene sequence: CDR1 SGHTA, CDR2 FQGNSA. V was shortened by 5 bases and J by 6 bases, with 11 bases between the two germline ends. The CDR3 covers 12 residues. The DNA for the CDR3 is TGTGCCAGCAGCCCCCCAGGGCCCGAGCAGTACTTC. Protein product: CASSPPGPEQYF. The full variable domain, rest sourced from reference TRBV7-2 and TRBJ2-7, is GAGVSQSPSNKVTEKGKDVELRCDPISGHTALYWYRQSLGQGLEFLIYFQGNSAPDKSGLPSDRFSAERTGGSVSTLTIQRTQQEDSAVYLCASSPPGPEQYFGPGTRLTVT.

This chain links TRBV25-1 with TRBJ2-1; D possibly corresponds to TRBD2 (6 bases). The CDR3 is 13 amino acids. Trimming shortened V by 0 bases and J by 14 bases, and 14 bases separated the two germline ends. Germline V gene data show CDR1 as MGHDK and CDR2 as SYGVNS. As DNA, the CDR3 is TGTGCCAGCAGTGAATATACCACGGGAGTGGAGTTCTTC. It codes for CASSEYTTGVEFF.

The chain links TRBV15 to TRBJ2-4, with D maybe TRBD2 (6 bases). Germline V CDR1 and CDR2: LNHNV, YYDKDF (reference sequence). This CDR3 spans 14 amino acids. With 3 bases removed from V and 8 bases from J, the gap between germline ends came to 14 bases. The CDR3 reads CATSSQLARYIQYF. In DNA form, the CDR3 reads TGTGCCACCAGCAGCCAACTAGCCCGGTACATTCAGTACTTC.

The chain uses TRBV2 and TRBJ2-3; 11 nucleotides align to TRBD2. Per germline, CDR1 SNHLY and CDR2 FYNNEI. V was clipped by 5 bases and J by 0 bases; unmatched bases: 7. This CDR3 is built from 17 residues. CDR3 coding DNA: TGTGCCAGCAGTTCTAATGGACTAGCGGGTAGCACAGATACGCAGTATTTT. It codes for CASSSNGLAGSTDTQYF.

The gene calls are TRBV29-1 and TRBJ2-3; D gene ambiguous. Trimming removed 3 bases from V and 6 bases from J, with 19 bases in between. From germline, CDR1 is SQVTM and CDR2 ANQGSEA. The CDR3 is 15 amino acids. CDR3 sequence (DNA): TGCAGCGTTGAGCCCACCCGCGGTCGTATGGATACGCAGTATTTT. Translation: CSVEPTRGRMDTQYF.

The genes are TRBV5-1 and TRBJ2-3; tentatively, D is TRBD1 or TRBD2 (5 bases each). CDR3 length: 15 residues. Between the trimmed V and J ends, which lost 1 base and 6 bases, there was a span of 15 bases. Per germline, CDR1 SGHRS and CDR2 YFSETQ. The CDR3 sequence: CASSLRDAPGDTQYF. The DNA for the CDR3 is TGCGCCAGCAGCTTGAGGGACGCCCCAGGGGATACGCAGTATTTT.

This clone was seen only a few times. The rearrangement links TRBV7-2 to TRBJ2-3; 14 nucleotides align to TRBD2. Germline CDR1 and CDR2: SGHTA and FQGNSA. V lost 6 bases to trimming and J lost 6 bases; unmatched junction nucleotides: 5. The CDR3 consists of 15 residues. The CDR3 reads CASRSRTSGRDTQYF. The CDR3 DNA follows: TGTGCCAGCAGGAGTAGGACTAGCGGGAGGGATACGCAGTATTTT.

The CDR3 spells CASSVGQGGKWYF. CDR3 nucleotides: TGTGCCAGCAGCGTCGGACAGGGGGGAAAATGGTACTTC. The V gene is TRBV5-6, the J gene TRBJ2-5, with TRBD1 matching over 10 bases. The CDR3 is made up of 13 amino acids. The germline V gene encodes CDR1 SGHDT and CDR2 YYEEEE. J lost 13 bases, V lost 4 bases, and 10 bases had no gene match.

V and J are TRBV19 and TRBJ1-1; tentative D call: TRBD1 (6 bases). The V and J ends lost 5 bases and 6 bases respectively, with 13 bases between them. The CDR3 runs to 13 residues. The germline V gene has CDR1 LNHDA and CDR2 SQIVND (reference sequence). CDR3 DNA: TGTGCCAGTAGTTCTACCAGGGGCGCTGAAGCTTTCTTT. It is translated as CASSSTRGAEAFF.

This clone has a handful of counts. This chain connects TRBV28 to TRBJ1-2; TRBD1 aligns across 7 bases. Unmatched junction bases numbered 9, after V lost 10 bases and J lost 7 bases. CDR3 length equals 12 residues. CDR1 is MDHEN and CDR2 is SYDVKM in the germline V gene. CDR3 sequence (DNA): TGTGCCACCCGAACAGGGGAAGGTGGCTACACCTTC. Protein: CATRTGEGGYTF.

V gene TRBV6-5 combines with J gene TRBJ2-7, with D perhaps matching TRBD1 (5 bases). The V end lost 6 bases, the J end lost 0 bases, and 12 bases lay between the germline ends. Germline assignment: CDR1 MNHEY and CDR2 SVGAGI. There are 14 residues in the CDR3. The CDR3 loop reads CASSRTSSSYEQYF. The CDR3, as DNA: TGTGCCAGCAGCCGGACATCGAGCTCCTACGAGCAGTACTTC.

The genes are TRBV21-1 and TRBJ2-3; TRBD1 is the table's D call, not checked against the DNA. TRBV21-1 is assigned pseudogene status. The CDR3 spans 19 residues. DNA of the CDR3: TGTGCCAGCAGCAAGAACAGGGGACGTAGCCTACCGCAGAAAGATACGCAGTATTTT. This encodes CASSKNRGRSLPQKDTQYF.

The chain carries TRBV28 and TRBJ2-4, with TRBD1 as a possible D gene (5 bases). Trimming removed 1 base at V and 5 bases at J, with 9 bases between. Germline V gives CDR1 MDHEN, CDR2 SYDVKM. This CDR3 is built from 14 residues. CDR3 in amino acids: CASSLSGAQNIQYF. The CDR3 region has the DNA TGTGCCAGCAGTTTATCTGGGGCGCAAAACATTCAGTACTTC.

The genes are TRBV5-1 and TRBJ1-3; D may be TRBD1 (6 bases). CDR3 length: 18 amino acids. Germline loops: CDR1 SGHRS, CDR2 YFSETQ. V shed 0 bases and J shed 0 bases, with 16 bases lying between them. CDR3 in amino acids: CASSLGGQGASSGNTIYF. CDR3 bases: TGCGCCAGCAGCTTGGGGGGACAAGGGGCCTCCTCTGGAAACACCATATATTTT. Combining the CDR3 with reference TRBV5-1 and TRBJ1-3 gives the whole variable domain KAGVTQTPRYLIKTRGQQVTLSCSPISGHRSVSWYQQTPGQGLQFLFEYFSETQRNKGNFPGRFSGRQFSNSRSEMNVSTLELGDSALYLCASSLGGQGASSGNTIYFGEGSWLTVV.

The V and J genes are TRBV9 and TRBJ2-2; TRBD1 might be the D (6 bases). The CDR3 covers 14 residues. Trimming cost V 3 bases and J 5 bases, with 11 bases left between them. The germline gives CDR1 SGDLS, CDR2 YYNGEE. The CDR3 sequence: CASSEHRATGELFF. The CDR3 DNA follows: TGTGCCAGCAGCGAACACAGGGCGACCGGGGAGCTGTTTTTT.

This chain connects TRBV5-1 to TRBJ2-3; 9 nucleotides match TRBD2. The CDR3 has 16 residues. V lost 4 bases and J lost 0; bases outside the gene matches: 6. The V gene's germline CDR1 is SGHRS and CDR2 YFSETQ. The CDR3 sequence is CASSPGLARSTDTQYF. CDR3 in DNA: TGCGCCAGCAGCCCAGGACTAGCGAGAAGCACAGATACGCAGTATTTT.

CDR3 protein: CAWRGGLTVGTEAFF. CDR3 DNA sequence: TGTGCCTGGAGGGGGGGGCTCACTGTGGGCACTGAAGCTTTCTTT. The chain combines TRBV30 with TRBJ1-1, with D perhaps matching TRBD1 (6 bases). V was shortened by 3 bases and J by 4 bases, with 18 bases between the two germline ends. Germline V gene sequence: CDR1 GTSNPN, CDR2 SVGIG (reference sequence). This CDR3 comprises 15 residues.

The chain links TRBV11-3 to TRBJ1-5; unclear D gene. CDR1 SGHNT and CDR2 YENEEA come from the germline V gene. Between the trimmed V and J ends, which lost 7 bases and 0 bases, there was a span of 25 bases. CDR3 length: 19 amino acids. As DNA, the CDR3 is TGTGCCAGCACAAGGGCGCCCGGGTGGGAGGGTTATAGCAATCAGCCCCAGCATTTT. Its protein is CASTRAPGWEGYSNQPQHF.

This chain joins TRBV10-3 and TRBJ2-1, with 8 bases lining up with TRBD2. The CDR3 is made up of 17 amino acids. V was pared by 2 bases and J by 4 bases, with 10 bases of the junction left unmatched. Germline CDR1 and CDR2: ENHRY and SYGVKD. The CDR3 protein is CAISELVDRGGYNEQFF. In DNA, the CDR3 is TGTGCCATCAGTGAGCTAGTTGACCGGGGGGGGTACAATGAGCAGTTCTTC.

This clone has just one count. This chain connects TRBV5-1 to TRBJ2-1; 8 bases fit TRBD2. From germline, CDR1 is SGHRS and CDR2 YFSETQ. Germline trimming cut 0 bases from V and 4 bases from J; bases unmatched to any gene: 3. This CDR3 has 15 residues. This CDR3 reads CASSLEAGAYNEQFF. CDR3 DNA sequence: TGCGCCAGCAGCTTGGAAGCGGGGGCTTACAATGAGCAGTTCTTC.

The chain employs TRBV7-8 and TRBJ1-3; D perhaps matches TRBD1 (6 bases). Germline CDR1 and CDR2: SGHVS and FQNEAQ. The CDR3 covers 14 residues. V was pared by 5 bases and J by 3 bases, with 11 bases between. The CDR3 DNA is TGTGCCAGCAGCATCCACAGGGTTGGAAACACCATATATTTT. It is translated as CASSIHRVGNTIYF.

The chain joins TRBV13 to TRBJ2-3; TRBD2 agrees at 11 bases. The CDR3 contains 15 residues. Per germline, CDR1 PRHDT and CDR2 FYEKMQ (reference sequence). The ends lost 5 bases at V and 4 bases at J; junction bases unmatched: 5. CDR3 nucleotide sequence: TGTGCCAGCAGCCAACTAGCGGGAGAGGCAGATACGCAGTATTTT. This gives the protein CASSQLAGEADTQYF.